This TCR beta chain came from a study of T cells in Graves' hyperthyroidism and ophthalmopathy. About the study: Peripheral blood was taken when the disease was first diagnosed, before any treatment began. Study observations and caveats: The model's output predicted ophthalmopathy at a median of 6.5 months prior to onset.

Germline V gives CDR1 MNHEY, CDR2 SMNVEV (reference sequence). The CDR3 runs to 14 residues. With 8 bases removed from V and 2 bases from J, the gap between germline ends came to 16 bases. This clonotype was observed many times. Its antigen is not identified. TCR beta CDR3 region amplification was performed from RNA transcripts. Researchers ran a first-round RT-PCR on the TCR CDR3 using the HTBI primer set. TCRdb re-called the multiplex PCR reads through MiXCR, storing one row per CDR3 protein. The sample records under 750,000 distinct CDR3 sequences, around a sixth being singletons. This clonotype was obtained from a woman aged 45 to 65 with Graves' hyperthyroidism that later progressed to Graves' ophthalmopathy. Sequenced input: blood. The chain is built from TRBV27 and TRBJ2-7; no clear D. CDR3 in amino acids: CASSDVRQPYEQYF. CDR3 sequence (DNA): TGTGCCAGCTCAGATGTCCGACAACCCTACGAGCAGTACTTC.